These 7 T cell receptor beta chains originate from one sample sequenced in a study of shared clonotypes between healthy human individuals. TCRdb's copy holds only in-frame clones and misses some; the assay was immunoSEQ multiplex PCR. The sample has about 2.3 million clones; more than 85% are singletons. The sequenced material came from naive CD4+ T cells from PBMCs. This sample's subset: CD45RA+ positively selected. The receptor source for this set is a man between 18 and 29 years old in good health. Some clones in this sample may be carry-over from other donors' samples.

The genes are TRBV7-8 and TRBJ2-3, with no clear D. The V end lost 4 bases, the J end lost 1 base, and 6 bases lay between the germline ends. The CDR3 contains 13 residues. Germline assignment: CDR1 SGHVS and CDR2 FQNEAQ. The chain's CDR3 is CASSSQGTDTQYF. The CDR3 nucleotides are TGTGCCAGCAGCTCGCAAGGCACAGATACGCAGTATTTT.

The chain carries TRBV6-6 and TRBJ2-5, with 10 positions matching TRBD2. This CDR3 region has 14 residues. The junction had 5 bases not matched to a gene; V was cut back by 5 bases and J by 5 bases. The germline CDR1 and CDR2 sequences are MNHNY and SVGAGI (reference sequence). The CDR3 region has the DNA TGTGCCAGCAGTAGCGGGAGGGCCGTGGAGACCCAGTACTTC. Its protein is CASSSGRAVETQYF.

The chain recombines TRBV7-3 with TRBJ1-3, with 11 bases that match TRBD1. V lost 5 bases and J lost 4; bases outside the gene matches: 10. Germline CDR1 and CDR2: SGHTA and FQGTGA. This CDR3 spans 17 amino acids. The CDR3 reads CASSTLGQGASGNTIYF. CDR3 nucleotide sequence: TGTGCCAGCAGCACTCTCGGACAGGGGGCATCGGGAAACACCATATATTTT.

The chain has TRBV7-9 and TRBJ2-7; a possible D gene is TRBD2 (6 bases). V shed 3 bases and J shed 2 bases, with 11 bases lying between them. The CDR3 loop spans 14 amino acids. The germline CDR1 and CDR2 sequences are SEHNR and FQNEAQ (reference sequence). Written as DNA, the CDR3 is TGTGCCAGCAGCTTTGGGGGGATAACCTACGAGCAGTACTTC. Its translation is CASSFGGITYEQYF. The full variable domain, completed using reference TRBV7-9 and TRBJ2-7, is DTGVSQNPRHKITKRGQNVTFRCDPISEHNRLYWYRQTLGQGPEFLTYFQNEAQLEKSRLLSDRFSAERPKGSFSTLEIQRTEQGDSAMYLCASSFGGITYEQYFGPGTRLTVT.

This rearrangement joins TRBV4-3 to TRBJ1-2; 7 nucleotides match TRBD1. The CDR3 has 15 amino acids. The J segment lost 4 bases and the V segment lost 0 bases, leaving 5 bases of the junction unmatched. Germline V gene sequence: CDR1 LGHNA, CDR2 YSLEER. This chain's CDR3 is CASSQERGPGYGYTF. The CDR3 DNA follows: TGCGCCAGCAGCCAAGAAAGGGGGCCTGGCTATGGCTACACCTTC.

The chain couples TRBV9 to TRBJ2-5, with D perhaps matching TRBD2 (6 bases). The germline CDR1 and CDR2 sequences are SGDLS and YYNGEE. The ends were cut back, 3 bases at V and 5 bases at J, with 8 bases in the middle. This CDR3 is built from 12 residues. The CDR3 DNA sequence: TGTGCCAGCAGCGGGAGGGAGGAGACCCAGTACTTC. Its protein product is CASSGREETQYF.

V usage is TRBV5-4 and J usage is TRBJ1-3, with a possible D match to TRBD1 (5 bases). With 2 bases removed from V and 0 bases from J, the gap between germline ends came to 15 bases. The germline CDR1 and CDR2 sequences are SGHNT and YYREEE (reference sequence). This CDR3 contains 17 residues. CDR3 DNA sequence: TGTGCCAGCAGCTTTATAACCCAGGGCGCCTCTGGAAACACCATATATTTT. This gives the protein CASSFITQGASGNTIYF. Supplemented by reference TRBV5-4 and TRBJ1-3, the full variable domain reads ETGVTQSPTHLIKTRGQQVTLRCSSQSGHNTVSWYQQALGQGPQFIFQYYREEENGRGNFPPRFSGLQFPNYSSELNVNALELDDSALYLCASSFITQGASGNTIYFGEGSWLTVV.